This T cell receptor beta chain originates from a study of long-term antiretroviral therapy in people with HIV. This clone appeared a single time. Each contributor possessed a minimum of one pre-ART and a minimum of two post-ART PBMC samples. CDR1 and CDR2 (germline): SEHNR, FQNEAQ (reference sequence). Unmatched junction bases numbered 3, after V lost 5 bases and J lost 1 base. The CDR3 totals 16 residues. Version v3.0 of the immunoSEQ assay ran at survey level. The repertoire was sequenced with immunoSEQ multiplex PCR; TCRdb's copy has only in-frame clones and lacks some. The sample records some 19,000 clones, roughly four fifths being singletons.

The sample was unsorted PBMCs, taken 2.2 years after starting antiretroviral therapy. This chain connects TRBV7-9 to TRBJ2-5; TRBD2 aligns across 14 bases. This TCR came from a man aged 50-59 years with HIV. The CDR3 DNA sequence: TGTGCCAGCAGCCTCGGACTAGCGGGGGGCCAAGAGACCCAGTACTTC. Protein sequence: CASSLGLAGGQETQYF.